The 16 T cell receptor beta chains below come from one sample, sequenced in a study of spatial heterogeneity in lung cancer. TCRdb processed the 5' RACE reads anew with MiXCR; each CDR3 protein has one entry. The data show 40,000 to 50,000 distinct CDR3 sequences, less than 9% seen once. Regarding time point: sample taken at primary tumor resection. No cells were sorted before sequencing. The whole RNA sequenced was extracted from tumor, nontumor lung or frozen PBMC. Material: PBMCs, obtained at surgery. These receptors were collected from a female donor with early-stage non-small cell lung cancer.

This clonotype showed up many times. This chain joins TRBV6-2 or TRBV6-3 and TRBJ1-1, with TRBD1 matching 9 bases. Germline V gives CDR1 MNHEY, CDR2 SVGEGT. This CDR3 region has 16 residues. The V segment lost 6 bases and the J segment 3 bases; nucleotides outside the gene matches: 11. CDR3 DNA sequence: TGTGCCAGCAGCTCACGGGACAGGGTCTGGGACACTGAAGCTTTCTTT. This translates into CASSSRDRVWDTEAFF.

This clonotype is deemed medium-sized. CDR3 amino acids: CSVQGPSYEQYF. In DNA form, the CDR3 reads TGCAGCGTACAGGGGCCCTCCTACGAGCAGTACTTC. This chain connects TRBV29-1 to TRBJ2-7, with 7 bases fitting TRBD1. Trimming removed 6 bases from V and 0 bases from J; junction bases left unmatched: 2. The germline V gene encodes CDR1 SQVTM and CDR2 ANQGSEA. The CDR3 runs to 12 residues.

The table lists this clonotype with many counts. This sequence joins TRBV28 and TRBJ2-5; D is perhaps TRBD1 (6 bases). Trimming left V 2 bases short and J 2 bases short, with 9 bases between. CDR3 length equals 14 residues. The germline V gene has CDR1 MDHEN and CDR2 SYDVKM. CDR3 sequence reads: CASSLEQGQETQYF. CDR3 DNA: TGTGCCAGCAGTTTAGAACAGGGACAAGAGACCCAGTACTTC. The full variable domain, in which reference TRBV28 and TRBJ2-5 provide the parts outside the CDR3, is DVKVTQSSRYLVKRTGEKVFLECVQDMDHENMFWYRQDPGLGLRLIYFSYDVKMKEKGDIPEGYSVSREKKERFSLILESASTNQTSMYLCASSLEQGQETQYFGPGTRLLVL.

This clonotype showed up just a few times. The chain employs TRBV20-1 and TRBJ2-7; 9 bases are shared with TRBD2. J lost 7 bases, V lost 0 bases, and 13 bases had no gene match. The germline CDR1 and CDR2 sequences are DFQATT and SNEGSKA (reference sequence). CDR3 length: 16 amino acids. DNA of the CDR3: TGCAGTGCTAGAGATCCGAAGGAGCGGGGGGCTCGGGAGCAGTACTTC. This translates into CSARDPKERGAREQYF.

This clonotype appeared a few times. V usage is TRBV6-2 or TRBV6-3 and J usage is TRBJ1-4; 9 bases align to TRBD1. The CDR3 has 17 amino acids. J lost 0 bases, V lost 5 bases, and 7 bases had no gene match. CDR1 MNHEY and CDR2 SVGEGT come from the germline V gene. The chain's CDR3 is CASSPGQGKTTNEKLFF. CDR3 nucleotides: TGTGCCAGCAGTCCGGGACAGGGAAAAACAACTAATGAAAAACTGTTTTTT.

This CDR3 is CSARAGGSGELFF. The CDR3 coding sequence is TGCAGTGCTAGAGCGGGAGGCAGCGGGGAGCTGTTTTTT. The chain joins TRBV20-1 to TRBJ2-2, with 7 nucleotides matching TRBD2. The length of the CDR3 is 13 residues. Germline-derived CDR1 and CDR2 are DFQATT and SNEGSKA (reference sequence). The junction had 3 bases not matched to a gene; V was cut back by 1 base and J by 7 bases.

The chain has TRBV30 and TRBJ1-5, with D tentatively TRBD1 (5 bases). The ends were cut back, 1 base at V and 10 bases at J, with 14 bases in the middle. The CDR3 is made up of 13 amino acids. Germline CDR1 reads GTSNPN; CDR2 reads SVGIG (reference sequence). CDR3 loop: CAWSGGLEQPQHF. The DNA for the CDR3 is TGTGCCTGGAGTGGGGGCCTTGAGCAACCCCAGCATTTT.

Many counts were recorded for this clonotype. The CDR3 protein is CATSRKGRTEAFF. CDR3 nucleotides: TGTGCCACCAGCAGAAAAGGGAGGACTGAAGCTTTCTTT. The chain carries TRBV15 and TRBJ1-1; D is uncertain. The CDR3 contains 13 residues. Per the germline V gene, CDR1 is LNHNV and CDR2 is YYDKDF (reference sequence). V shed 2 bases and J shed 5 bases, with 9 bases lying between them.

This sequence joins TRBV5-6 and TRBJ1-5, with a possible D match to TRBD1 (6 bases). This CDR3 spans 15 amino acids. Trimming removed 2 bases from V and 3 bases from J, with 12 bases in between. Looked up from germline, CDR1 is SGHDT and CDR2 is YYEEEE. The DNA of the CDR3 is TGTGCCAGCAGCTTACAGGGATCTAACAATCAGCCCCAGCATTTT. This codes for CASSLQGSNNQPQHF.

This clonotype was detected ten times or more. The J gene is TRBJ1-5, the V gene TRBV12-3 or TRBV12-4, with unresolved D. The CDR3 is 13 residues long. V was shortened by 5 bases and J by 2 bases, with 7 bases between the two germline ends. The CDR3: CASSLAGNQPQHF. The CDR3 DNA reads as TGTGCCAGCAGTCTGGCCGGCAATCAGCCCCAGCATTTT.

V gene TRBV9 combines with J gene TRBJ2-3; D might be TRBD1 (6 bases). Germline V gives CDR1 SGDLS, CDR2 YYNGEE. V gave up 2 bases and J gave up 0 bases, with 13 bases separating them. The CDR3 covers 16 residues. The CDR3 DNA reads TGTGCCAGCAGCGTTGAGGGGGACACGAGCACAGATACGCAGTATTTT. Amino acids: CASSVEGDTSTDTQYF.

The sample holds many counts of this clonotype. This chain uses TRBV6-2 or TRBV6-3 with TRBJ1-2; D call uncertain. Deletions cut 5 bases from V and 6 bases from J, with 7 bases between. The germline gives CDR1 MNHEY, CDR2 SVGEGT. This CDR3 contains 11 residues. The CDR3 spells CASSRFDGYTF. The DNA for the CDR3 is TGTGCCAGCAGTAGATTTGATGGCTACACCTTC.

This clonotype was seen more than once but under ten times. The chain uses TRBV6-5 and TRBJ1-2; no definite D call. The CDR3 has 14 residues. From germline, CDR1 is MNHEY and CDR2 SVGAGI. V lost 0 bases and J 4 bases, leaving 9 bases between the germline ends. The DNA for the CDR3 is TGTGCCAGCAGTTACTCGGTTTCGGCCTATGGCTACACCTTC. As protein: CASSYSVSAYGYTF.

This clonotype was found many times. The chain carries TRBV11-2 and TRBJ2-5; weak D call: TRBD1 (6 bases). Germline CDR1 reads SGHAT; CDR2 reads FQNNGV. The CDR3 contains 14 residues. Trimming cost V 2 bases and J 9 bases, with 16 bases left between them. CDR3 amino acids: CASSLNGGAPSQYF. The CDR3 DNA is TGTGCCAGCAGCTTAAATGGGGGCGCACCGTCCCAGTACTTC.

The genes are TRBV24-1 and TRBJ1-2, with D perhaps TRBD1 (5 bases). The germline V gene encodes CDR1 KGHDR and CDR2 SFDVKD. This CDR3 is 12 amino acids long. Trimming left V 5 bases short and J 8 bases short, with 11 bases between. Here the CDR3 reads CATSAGFGGYTF. The CDR3 coding sequence is TGTGCCACCAGTGCAGGGTTCGGGGGCTACACCTTC.

This clonotype showed up just a few times. V gene TRBV15 combines with J gene TRBJ2-6; possibly TRBD2 for D (5 bases). Germline CDR1 reads LNHNV; CDR2 reads YYDKDF (reference sequence). Between the trimmed V and J ends, which lost 3 bases and 9 bases, there was a span of 12 bases. CDR3 length equals 14 residues. CDR3: CATSRDRGVNVLTF. CDR3 DNA: TGTGCCACCAGCAGGGACCGGGGTGTCAACGTCCTGACTTTC. Full variable domain (missing parts from reference TRBV15 and TRBJ2-6): DAMVIQNPRYQVTQFGKPVTLSCSQTLNHNVMYWYQQKSSQAPKLLFHYYDKDFNNEADTPDNFQSRRPNTSFCFLDIRSPGLGDTAMYLCATSRDRGVNVLTFGAGSRLTVL.